Listed below are T cell receptor beta chains from one sample, sequenced in a study of cytomegalovirus exposure and HLA in healthy donors. Repertoires were generated with immunoSEQ multiplex PCR, while TCRdb's copy carries only in-frame clones and drops some. The sample yields about 96,000 clones, around 74% seen once. Sample: PBMCs. These receptors came from a female donor in good health and CMV-seropositive. The CDR3 runs from the conserved cysteine through the conserved F or W.

TRBJ1-5 TRBV9 CASSAGNQPQHF
TRBJ1-1 TRBV16 CASSQGQMNTEAFF
TRBJ1-2 TRBV7-7 CASRPTGNYGYTF
TRBJ1-5 TRBV30 CAWSGRGTGLGLNQPQHF
TRBJ1-2 TRBV6-5 CASSYAGSGYTF
TRBJ2-1 TRBV4-1 CASSQDPSSYNEQFF
TRBJ2-1 TRBV5-4 CASRKKDRYNVFNEQFF
TRBJ2-5 TRBV7-2 CASSLGGLLQETQYF
TRBJ2-7 TRBV30 CAWSAREQYF
TRBJ2-7 TRBV4-2 CASSLNSDEQYF
TRBJ2-1 TRBV5-6 CASSFLGSGGSYNEQFF
TRBJ1-1 TRBV28 CASSSRLRKNTEAFF
TRBJ1-1 TRBV30 CAWLPRGLRYTEAFF
TRBJ1-5 TRBV6-1 CASSEVEGDQPQHF